Included here is one TCR beta chain sequence, with context. What it recognizes is unknown. The record originates from a study of T cell responses to AZD1222 COVID-19 vaccine. Study-level results: Regions 160-218 and 743-854 held dominance among vaccine-associated CD4 TCRs, which spanned spike.

Using immunoSEQ multiplex PCR, the repertoire was profiled, and TCRdb retains in-frame clones only, with some absent. The repertoire has about 120,000 clones, approximately 90% of them found once; the top ten carry 3%. Per the germline V gene, CDR1 is SGHRS and CDR2 is YFSETQ. This CDR3 spans 16 amino acids. The junction had 11 bases not matched to a gene; V was cut back by 4 bases and J by 5 bases. This specimen was peripheral blood, taken 28 days after the second AZD1222 dose. The chain carries TRBV5-1 and TRBJ2-2; 7 bases agree with TRBD1. The TCR sequence derives from an adult who received the AZD1222 COVID-19 vaccine. The CDR3 here is CASSLTHTGDTGELFF. CDR3 DNA sequence: TGCGCCAGCAGCCTAACCCACACAGGGGATACCGGGGAGCTGTTTTTT.